This T cell receptor beta chain was retrieved from a study of blood T cell repertoires in COVID-19. Clinical history reported by participants formed the basis on which cohorts were assigned. J gave up 6 bases and V 5 bases, and 7 bases lay outside the gene matches. Germline CDR1 and CDR2: MNHEY and SVGEGT. CDR3 size: 15 residues. In the original workflow: Reference gene primer amplification gave nucleated cell count estimates. Libraries were prepared by immunoSEQ multiplex PCR; TCRdb keeps only in-frame clonotypes and omits some of them. Clone size and V and J calls were adopted from that table, with D and trimming inferred from the DNA. The sample consists of about 200,000 clones, around 82% of them appearing once.

This chain uses TRBV6-2 or TRBV6-3 with TRBJ1-1; 12 bases match TRBD1. The sequenced sample consisted of PBMCs or T cells enriched from blood (not recorded which). The TCR originated in a woman in her 40s with acute COVID-19. The CDR3, as DNA: TGTGCCAGCAGTCGCTGGGACAGGGGGCTTCCTGAAGCTTTCTTT. Protein product: CASSRWDRGLPEAFF.